Below, 14 T cell receptor beta chains from the same sample are listed, as sequenced in a study of preoperative IRX-2 immunotherapy in early breast cancer (dated by TCRdb to between 2018 and 2020). The library came from the immunoSEQ multiplex PCR assay. The table was pulled from immuneACCESS by TCRdb, which kept in-frame rearrangements only. Such tables lose some clones; where checked, under half of the loss comes from unresolved V genes, and the rest has no known cause. The sample data list 40,000 to 45,000 clones, and roughly 80% of these were observed just once. Over 1% of the sample is taken by the ten largest. This specimen's treatment or condition label, per the study, means: preoperative locoregional IRX-2 cytokine immunotherapy. The input for sequencing was tumor tissue, taken after IRX-2 immunotherapy. Receptors originate from a human donor with breast cancer.

This clone was seen once. The chain is built from TRBV10-1 and TRBJ2-5; 10 bases match TRBD2. After removal of 2 bases from V and 4 bases from J, the junction contained 13 bases not matched to a gene. The CDR3 runs 18 residues. Germline V lookup: CDR1 WNHNN, CDR2 SYGVQD (reference sequence). This CDR3 is CASSENPPSGGIRETQYF. The CDR3 DNA is TGCGCCAGCAGTGAGAACCCCCCTAGCGGGGGAATTCGAGAGACCCAGTACTTC.

The gene calls are TRBV1 and TRBJ1-1. TRBV1 is assigned pseudogene status. The CDR3 extends over 15 amino acids. The CDR3 nucleotides are TGCGCCAGCAGCCAATTAGTATTGGGGAAGGGTGAAGCTTTCTTT. Translating gives CASSQLVLGKGEAFF.

The V gene is TRBV6-8, the J gene TRBJ2-7; possibly TRBD1 for D (6 bases). Trimming took 4 bases from V and 2 from J, leaving 15 bases between them. Per germline, CDR1 MNHGY and CDR2 SAAAGT. The CDR3 is made up of 15 amino acids. The CDR3 spells CASSSGRQGTYEQYF. In DNA form, the CDR3 reads TGTGCCAGCAGTTCCGGCCGCCAGGGGACCTACGAGCAGTACTTC.

J is TRBJ2-1 and V is TRBV11-1; a possible D gene is TRBD1 (5 bases). V was shortened by 3 bases and J by 4 bases, with 13 bases between the two germline ends. CDR3 length: 15 residues. Germline V gene lookup returns CDR1 SGHAT and CDR2 FQDESV (reference sequence). The CDR3 region is CASSLVVGAYNEQFF. The CDR3 coding sequence is TGTGCCAGCAGCTTGGTTGTTGGGGCGTACAATGAGCAGTTCTTC.

The J gene is TRBJ1-6, the V gene TRBV6-8; 8 bases map to TRBD1. This CDR3 spans 15 amino acids. With V trimmed by 6 bases and J by 6 bases, 7 bases remained unmatched. The V gene's germline CDR1 is MNHGY and CDR2 SAAAGT. DNA for the CDR3: TGTGCCAGCAGCCTGACAGGGGACTTTAATTCACCCCTCCACTTT. Translated, it gives CASSLTGDFNSPLHF.

The chain carries TRBV19 and TRBJ1-1; the match to TRBD1 covers 7 bases. This CDR3 is built from 14 residues. The junction had 4 bases not matched to a gene; V was cut back by 5 bases and J by 1 base. Germline V gene sequence: CDR1 LNHDA, CDR2 SQIVND (reference sequence). The CDR3 DNA reads TGTGCCAGTAGTGGGGGACAGAAGAACACTGAAGCTTTCTTT. This encodes CASSGGQKNTEAFF.

This clone was picked up a small number of times. The chain joins TRBV11-3 to TRBJ2-3; D call uncertain. This CDR3 has 14 residues. Germline V gene sequence: CDR1 SGHNT, CDR2 YENEEA. Trimming removed 8 bases at V and 1 base at J, with 13 bases between. CDR3 in amino acids: CASQYQVGTDTQYF. CDR3 coding DNA: TGTGCCAGCCAATATCAGGTGGGCACAGATACGCAGTATTTT.

The gene calls are TRBV28 and TRBJ1-2; D is unclear. This CDR3 is 12 amino acids long. In germline, CDR1 is MDHEN, CDR2 SYDVKM. The V end lost 7 bases, the J end lost 6 bases, and 12 bases lay between the germline ends. The CDR3 region is CASTTPQDGYTF. In nucleotides, the CDR3 is TGTGCCAGCACCACGCCCCAGGATGGCTACACCTTC.

This chain joins TRBV19 and TRBJ2-1; D may correspond to TRBD1 or TRBD2 (5 bases each). V dropped 9 bases and J dropped 2 bases, with 14 bases sitting between them. This CDR3 region has 14 residues. The germline V gene encodes CDR1 LNHDA and CDR2 SQIVND (reference sequence). The CDR3 DNA reads as TGTGCCAGCAGTGACGGGACGGCCTACAATGAGCAGTTCTTC. Encoded protein: CASSDGTAYNEQFF.

The chain links TRBV15 to TRBJ2-3; no clear D gene. The V gene lost 0 bases and the J gene lost 6 bases, with 10 bases spanning the gap. CDR1 is LNHNV, CDR2 YYDKDF, per germline (reference sequence). The length of the CDR3 is 14 residues. The CDR3 coding sequence is TGTGCCACCAGCAGAGATCCTGTTTGGGATACGCAGTATTTT. It codes for CATSRDPVWDTQYF.

This clone was observed a single time. This rearrangement joins TRBV30 to TRBJ2-1, with 14 bases aligning to TRBD2. CDR1 and CDR2 (germline): GTSNPN, SVGIG (reference sequence). The CDR3 consists of 12 residues. V lost 5 bases and J lost 12; bases outside the gene matches: 3. CDR3 nucleotide sequence: TGTGCCTGGGGGACTAGCGGGAGTATGCAGTTCTTC. Translation: CAWGTSGSMQFF.

The chain links TRBV28 to TRBJ2-2; D gene unclear. Trimming took 4 bases from V and 3 from J, leaving 9 bases between them. This CDR3 spans 14 amino acids. Germline V CDR1 and CDR2: MDHEN, SYDVKM. The CDR3 sequence: CASSSGSYTGELFF. The CDR3 DNA follows: TGTGCCAGCAGTTCCGGGTCCTACACCGGGGAGCTGTTTTTT.

The chain couples TRBV5-1 to TRBJ1-2; weak D call: TRBD1 (5 bases). Deletions cut 1 base from V and 4 bases from J, with 11 bases between. Germline values: CDR1 SGHRS, CDR2 YFSETQ. This CDR3 has 14 amino acids. CDR3 in amino acids: CASSLSGGTYGYTF. CDR3 nucleotides: TGCGCCAGCAGCTTGTCCGGCGGGACCTATGGCTACACCTTC.

The chain carries TRBV7-4 and TRBJ2-5; D not resolved. Between the trimmed V and J ends, which lost 5 bases and 1 base, there was a span of 8 bases. In germline, CDR1 is SGHVT, CDR2 SQSDAQ. The CDR3 has 13 amino acids. CDR3 DNA sequence: TGTGCCAGCAGCCTCCCAATCCAAGAGACCCAGTACTTC. This gives the protein CASSLPIQETQYF.